These 10 T cell receptor beta chains were all obtained from the same sample, sequenced in a study of T cell clonotyping in hematopoietic cell transplantation. The table came from immunoSEQ multiplex PCR; TCRdb's copy has only in-frame clones and leaves some out. The data show 5,000 to 6,000 clones, with roughly four fifths seen just once and 21% held by the top ten. The sequencing used peripheral blood mononuclear cells, collected 100 days after allogeneic stem cell transplant. All receptors come from a male patient aged 60 to 75 who had an allogeneic stem cell transplant, so T cells may come from the graft donor. Some clones in this sample may be carry-over from other donors' samples.

This chain uses TRBV2 with TRBJ1-1; tentative D call: TRBD1 (5 bases). Germline CDR1 and CDR2: SNHLY and FYNNEI. Trimming took off 4 bases at V and 4 bases at J, with 22 bases between the two ends. This CDR3 contains 17 residues. The CDR3 nucleotides read TGTGCCAGCAGTGGTTTGGCATTTGGAGGGGCGGGCACTGAAGCTTTCTTT. This sequence encodes CASSGLAFGGAGTEAFF.

In this sample, this clone turned up once. The CDR3 DNA reads as TGTGCCAGCAGATTCGGGACAGACCGGGCCCAGCAGTTCTTC. This gives the protein CASRFGTDRAQQFF. This chain joins TRBV2 and TRBJ2-1, with TRBD1 matching over 7 bases. V lost 6 bases and J lost 11; bases outside the gene matches: 13. The germline CDR1 and CDR2 sequences are SNHLY and FYNNEI. This CDR3 spans 14 amino acids.

The chain is built from TRBV9 and TRBJ2-7; 9 bases align to TRBD2. V lost 5 bases, J lost 3 bases, and 9 bases stayed unmatched. The germline V gene encodes CDR1 SGDLS and CDR2 YYNGEE. CDR3 length equals 15 residues. In DNA, the CDR3 is TGTGCCAGCAGTGGGGAAATAGCGGGAGACTACGAGCAGTACTTC. It translates to CASSGEIAGDYEQYF.

This clone was detected only a few times. The sample holds other DNA sequences that translate to the same CDR3. V usage is TRBV5-4 and J usage is TRBJ2-7; 7 bases are shared with TRBD2. Germline CDR1 is SGHNT and CDR2 is YYREEE (reference sequence). This CDR3 has 13 amino acids. Trimming took 4 bases from V and 4 from J; bases not matched to a gene: 5. For the CDR3, the DNA is TGTGCCAGCAGCCCCGACGGGGGGTACGAGCAGTACTTC. Translated: CASSPDGGYEQYF. The full variable domain, with the rest looked up from reference TRBV5-4 and TRBJ2-7, is ETGVTQSPTHLIKTRGQQVTLRCSSQSGHNTVSWYQQALGQGPQFIFQYYREEENGRGNFPPRFSGLQFPNYSSELNVNALELDDSALYLCASSPDGGYEQYFGPGTRLTVT.

The chain links TRBV5-5 to TRBJ1-2; perhaps TRBD1 as D (5 bases). CDR1 and CDR2 (germline): SGHKS, YYEKEE (reference sequence). This CDR3 is 15 amino acids long. The V and J ends lost 2 bases and 6 bases respectively, with 17 bases between them. CDR3 coding DNA: TGTGCCAGCAGCTTTTGGACAACAGGTCCGGATGGCTACACCTTC. It specifies CASSFWTTGPDGYTF.

Worth noting for this clone: Other DNA sequences in the same sample also yield this CDR3. The rearrangement joins TRBV9 to TRBJ2-7, with a weak D call TRBD2 (6 bases). The V end lost 7 bases, the J end lost 0 bases, and 8 bases lay between the germline ends. Looked up from germline, CDR1 is SGDLS and CDR2 is YYNGEE. The CDR3 is made up of 12 amino acids. CDR3 nucleotide sequence: TGTGCCAGCGGGCGGGACTCCTACGAGCAGTACTTC. Translating it yields CASGRDSYEQYF. The complete variable domain, with remaining parts taken from reference TRBV9 and TRBJ2-7, reads DSGVTQTPKHLITATGQRVTLRCSPRSGDLSVYWYQQSLDQGLQFLIQYYNGEERAKGNILERFSAQQFPDLHSELNLSSLELGDSALYFCASGRDSYEQYFGPGTRLTVT.

This clone turned up a few times. The V and J genes are TRBV21-1 and TRBJ2-1; no check of the table's D call, TRBD2, against the DNA was made. TRBV21-1 is a recognized pseudogene. The CDR3 sequence is 18 residues long. CDR3 sequence: CASSKARPRTSGSHEQFF. CDR3 sequence (DNA): TGTGCCAGCAGCAAAGCCCGCCCTCGGACTAGCGGGAGCCATGAGCAGTTCTTC.

The rearrangement uses TRBV5-5 and TRBJ2-5, with TRBD2 matching 8 bases. The germline gives CDR1 SGHKS, CDR2 YYEKEE (reference sequence). CDR3 length: 14 residues. V trimming: 2 bases; J trimming: 3 bases; junction bases outside the gene matches: 3. The CDR3 loop is CASSFGLAKETQYF. In nucleotides, the CDR3 is TGTGCCAGCAGCTTTGGACTAGCTAAAGAGACCCAGTACTTC.

This clone was seen just once. The chain employs TRBV6-5 and TRBJ1-2; no definite D call. The length of the CDR3 is 13 residues. Germline values: CDR1 MNHEY, CDR2 SVGAGI. Trimming removed 8 bases from V and 1 base from J, with 11 bases in between. CDR3 nucleotides: TGTGCCAGCGGTGCCGGATTTAACTATGGCTACACCTTC. This encodes CASGAGFNYGYTF.

The J gene is TRBJ2-1, the V gene TRBV10-1; 11 nucleotides line up with TRBD2. V shed 6 bases, J shed 5 bases, and the junction held 9 bases outside the gene matches. The CDR3 is 16 residues long. CDR1 is WNHNN, CDR2 SYGVQD, per germline (reference sequence). In DNA, the CDR3 is TGCGCCAGCAGCGATACCGGGACTAGCGGAAACAATGAGCAGTTCTTC. It yields the protein CASSDTGTSGNNEQFF.